This T cell receptor (beta chain) was identified in a study of CD8+ T cells in alopecia areata (dated by TCRdb to 2016 to 2019). In the study overall: The treated patients took part in an open-label pilot trial in which moderate-to-severe alopecia areata was treated with oral tofacitinib at 5 to 10 mg twice daily. In both human patients and the C3H/HeJ mouse model, the study applied high-throughput TCRbeta sequencing to look at T cell clonal expansion in alopecia areata. Scalp clonality was compared across normal scalp (n=4), patchy alopecia areata scalp (n=8), and alopecia totalis/universalis scalp (n=8). Biopsies were taken from tofacitinib-treated patients at baseline and at 4 and 24 weeks of treatment, and a later scalp biopsy was taken in several of the tofacitinib-treated patients. On the human side, TCRbeta sequencing was run on scalp tissue and on sorted CD4+ and CD8+ peripheral blood T cells from healthy controls and from alopecia areata patients with either patchy or totalis/universalis disease. RNA came from the PAXgene miRNA kit for fixed scalp, the miRNeasy kit for PBMCs, and the RNeasy kit for mouse skin. Patients stayed on tofacitinib for 6 to 18 months and then had 6 months of follow-up off drug so that delayed response and recurrence could be assessed. immunoSEQ multiplex PCR using 35 Vbeta forward primers and 13 Jbeta reverse primers was used to amplify TCRbeta CDR3 regions. Disease severity in treated patients was measured with the SALT score, which quantifies the percentage of affected scalp surface area.

Based on the germline V gene, the CDR1 and CDR2 sequences are SQVTM and ANQGSEA. The CDR3 runs 11 residues from the cysteine to the phenylalanine. CDR3 DNA only is kept here, 33 bases in frame from base 1. Compared with germline, V lacks 5 bases and J lacks 7 bases; bases without a gene match: 4. Points the paper makes about the study in general: Unlike mouse skin, where gammadelta T cells dominate, normal human skin contains resident alphabeta T cells that get sequenced too, which complicates analysis of the scalp TCR repertoire. Because the treated cohort was small and had just a single nonresponder, larger studies are needed to establish links between baseline CD8+ expansion and response. Compared with normal scalp, lesional scalp, particularly in alopecia totalis/universalis, had higher clonality and more expanded CD8+ clones, which suggests antigenic drive. Many expanded lesional clones were found to persist in scalp and blood during tofacitinib treatment, and relapse after treatment cessation may be partly explained by this persistence. Compared with mice, TCR sequences shared between patients were less clear, possibly partly because of HLA diversity across the patient population. Scalp clonality and the number of expanded CD8+ clones among the top 100 scalp clones were significantly decreased by tofacitinib.

As for this clone: Its antigen specificity is not known. No base-level quality is on record; no much larger clone is a single base apart. Other DNA sequences in this specimen translate into the identical CDR3.

Read against the paper, the sample's time point label means: less than five weeks on oral tofacitinib. The treatment or condition label on this specimen signifies: oral pan-JAK inhibitor, 5-10 mg twice daily. Lesional scalp punch biopsies and peripheral blood were obtained from alopecia areata patients. PBMCs were isolated by density centrifugation and stained for CD3, CD4 and CD8, and CD4+ and CD8+ T cells were sorted on a FACSAria. Library preparation employed the immunoSEQ multiplex PCR assay. For TCR sequencing, RNA was extracted from every sample and reverse transcribed into cDNA to serve as template. SuperScript III was used to make first-strand cDNA, primed with a 2:1 mix of oligo-dT and random hexamers. Amplification bias was assessed with a synthetic immune receptor repertoire, and residual bias was removed computationally. Under the source paper's analysis protocol: Raw reads were preprocessed for error removal, and CDR3 was defined according to IMGT conventions as running from the conserved cysteine to phenylalanine. Clonality was computed by normalizing Shannon entropy by log2 of the number of productive unique TCRs and subtracting the result from 1. CD4 or CD8 identity of scalp clones was inferred by cross-referencing scalp TCRbeta sequences with sorted blood CD4 and CD8 repertoires. Held by TCRdb, this immuneACCESS table contains in-frame sequences only and omits some clones. Under half of the omission traces to an unresolved V gene where checked; the cause of the rest is unknown. That table supplies the V and J calls and clone size; D and trimming were determined from the DNA. The sample table contains about 120,000 clones; only one count was recorded for 50% to 55% of them. The top ten hold roughly 0.45% of the sample.

In this chain, TRBV29-1 is recombined with TRBJ1-1, with 7 junctional bases fitting TRBD1. The clonotype originates from a human donor with alopecia areata. The sample in question was CD4+ T cells sorted from blood, obtained at week 4, from a patient treated with tofacitinib. The DNA reads as follows: TGCAGCGTTCGGGGACAGCTTGAAGCTTTCTTT. It specifies CSVRGQLEAFF.